Below, 6 T cell receptor beta chains from the same sample are listed, as sequenced in a study of response to subunit inactivated influenza vaccine. TCRdb used MiXCR to reprocess the RT-PCR reads, holding one entry per CDR3 protein. The sample lists about 300,000 distinct CDR3 sequences, around 20% occurring once. The source material was PBMCs from blood, sampled approximately 22 months after vaccination. All receptors come from a man between 50 and 75 years old who received an inactivated influenza vaccine.

The table lists this clonotype with many counts. V gene TRBV7-9 combines with J gene TRBJ1-4; the match to TRBD1 covers 7 bases. This CDR3 spans 15 amino acids. In germline, CDR1 is SEHNR, CDR2 FQNEAQ (reference sequence). The V gene end was trimmed by 3 bases and the J gene end by 8 bases; junction bases not matched to a gene: 9. The CDR3 nucleotides read TGTGCCAGCAGCTTGAGACAGGGTTCGGGAGAAAAACTGTTTTTT. This encodes CASSLRQGSGEKLFF.

The chain couples TRBV11-2 to TRBJ2-7, with 10 bases aligning to TRBD1. Germline V lookup: CDR1 SGHAT, CDR2 FQNNGV. The trim removed 2 bases at V and 7 bases at J, leaving 8 bases unmatched. This CDR3 contains 15 residues. CDR3 sequence reads: CASSLSLDRGREQYF. Written as DNA, the CDR3 is TGTGCCAGCAGCTTATCGCTTGACAGGGGGCGGGAGCAGTACTTC.

This clonotype was seen a handful of times. This chain connects TRBV7-2 to TRBJ2-1, with D perhaps matching TRBD2 (7 bases). CDR3 length: 15 residues. Germline V gene data show CDR1 as SGHTA and CDR2 as FQGNSA. Trimming pared 1 base from V and 7 bases from J, leaving 14 bases between. CDR3 DNA: TGTGCCAGCAGCTTAGAGGGGGGGCCTAGAAATGAGCAGTTCTTC. It yields the protein CASSLEGGPRNEQFF. The full variable domain, rest sourced from reference TRBV7-2 and TRBJ2-1, is GAGVSQSPSNKVTEKGKDVELRCDPISGHTALYWYRQSLGQGLEFLIYFQGNSAPDKSGLPSDRFSAERTGGSVSTLTIQRTQQEDSAVYLCASSLEGGPRNEQFFGPGTRLTVL.

This clonotype was detected only a few times. The chain combines TRBV4-2 with TRBJ1-4, with D hard to call. CDR1 and CDR2 from the germline V gene are LGHNA and YNFKEQ. The V end lost 4 bases, the J end lost 0 bases, and 9 bases lay between the germline ends. This CDR3 is 15 amino acids long. CDR3 in DNA: TGTGCCAGCAGCCTAGAAGGAGCAACTAATGAAAAACTGTTTTTT. It is translated as CASSLEGATNEKLFF.

In this sample, this clonotype turned up a few times. The chain couples TRBV18 to TRBJ1-1; no firm D call. Trimming shortened V by 4 bases and J by 1 base, and 13 bases separated the two germline ends. The germline CDR1 and CDR2 sequences are KGHSH and LQKENI. The CDR3 extends over 15 amino acids. The CDR3 here is CASSLNSNRNTEAFF. CDR3 DNA: TGTGCCAGCTCACTTAATAGTAATAGGAACACTGAAGCTTTCTTT.

This clonotype was found a few times. This rearrangement joins TRBV5-1 to TRBJ1-1, with 9 positions matching TRBD1. V dropped 0 bases and J dropped 1; count of bases not matched to a gene: 4. This CDR3 has 16 residues. CDR1 and CDR2 (germline): SGHRS, YFSETQ. CDR3 residues: CASSLAGTGQNTEAFF. DNA of the CDR3: TGCGCCAGCAGCTTGGCCGGGACAGGGCAGAACACTGAAGCTTTCTTT.